The 8 T cell receptor beta chains below come from one sample, sequenced in a study of blood T cell repertoires in COVID-19. Generated by immunoSEQ multiplex PCR, the TCRdb table keeps only in-frame clones and is missing some. The data contain nearly 55,000 clones, 78% of them singletons. Sample: peripheral blood. These receptors came from a human donor with active or convalescent COVID-19. The donor label of this sample is uncertain.

V is TRBV19 and J is TRBJ2-2; no definite D call. Trimming took 4 bases from V and 0 from J, leaving 6 bases between them. CDR3 length: 14 amino acids. Germline V lookup: CDR1 LNHDA, CDR2 SQIVND (reference sequence). Written as DNA, the CDR3 is TGTGCCAGTAGTACCGCGACGAACACCGGGGAGCTGTTTTTT. Amino acids: CASSTATNTGELFF.

V usage is TRBV11-3 and J usage is TRBJ2-1, with 8 bases that match TRBD2. The germline gives CDR1 SGHNT, CDR2 YENEEA. J gave up 3 bases and V 2 bases, and 3 bases lay outside the gene matches. The CDR3 totals 15 residues. Here the CDR3 DNA reads TGTGCCAGCAGCTTAATAGCGGGGAGCTACAATGAGCAGTTCTTC. Translated: CASSLIAGSYNEQFF.

The chain has TRBV30 and TRBJ1-5; D might be TRBD1 (6 bases). V lost 7 bases and J lost 2, with 9 bases in between. The CDR3 runs to 12 residues. The germline V gene has CDR1 GTSNPN and CDR2 SVGIG (reference sequence). The CDR3 region has the DNA TGTGCCTCCCGACAGGGCAATCAGCCCCAGCATTTT. It codes for CASRQGNQPQHF.

This clone was recorded a few times. The rearrangement links TRBV29-1 to TRBJ2-5; 7 nucleotides agree with TRBD2. CDR3 length equals 15 residues. V lost 1 base to trimming and J lost 2 bases; unmatched junction nucleotides: 7. Germline V gene sequence: CDR1 SQVTM, CDR2 ANQGSEA. CDR3: CSVEVTSQSQETQYF. DNA of the CDR3: TGCAGCGTTGAAGTGACTAGCCAGAGTCAAGAGACCCAGTACTTC.

The chain employs TRBV5-1 and TRBJ1-1; 9 nucleotides align to TRBD1. The CDR3 length is 12 residues. CDR1 SGHRS and CDR2 YFSETQ come from the germline V gene. With V trimmed by 7 bases and J by 10 bases, 8 bases remained unmatched. In DNA, the CDR3 is TGCGCCAGCCGGACAGGGGAAGTAGGAGCTTTCTTT. Its translation: CASRTGEVGAFF.

The CDR3 loop reads CASTLGHDTEAFF. CDR3 DNA: TGTGCCAGTACCCTCGGACACGACACTGAAGCTTTCTTT. The chain has TRBV19 and TRBJ1-1, with D perhaps matching TRBD1 (5 bases). V lost 7 bases and J lost 3, with 12 bases in between. The CDR3 is 13 residues long. Germline-derived CDR1 and CDR2 are LNHDA and SQIVND (reference sequence).

The gene calls are TRBV24-1 and TRBJ2-1, with 7 nucleotides matching TRBD2. This CDR3 region has 14 residues. Germline V gene data show CDR1 as KGHDR and CDR2 as SFDVKD. Trimming took 5 bases from V and 9 from J; bases not matched to a gene: 9. The CDR3 here is CATSAAPTSAEQFF. DNA of the CDR3: TGTGCCACCAGTGCTGCCCCTACTAGCGCTGAGCAGTTCTTC.

In this sample, this clone turned up once. This rearrangement joins TRBV7-2 to TRBJ2-5; tentatively, D is TRBD2 (6 bases). CDR3 length: 14 amino acids. V lost 5 bases and J 2 bases, leaving 12 bases between the germline ends. Germline V gene data show CDR1 as SGHTA and CDR2 as FQGNSA. The CDR3 loop is CASSRSSVQETQYF. CDR3 coding DNA: TGTGCCAGCAGCCGGTCTAGCGTGCAAGAGACCCAGTACTTC.